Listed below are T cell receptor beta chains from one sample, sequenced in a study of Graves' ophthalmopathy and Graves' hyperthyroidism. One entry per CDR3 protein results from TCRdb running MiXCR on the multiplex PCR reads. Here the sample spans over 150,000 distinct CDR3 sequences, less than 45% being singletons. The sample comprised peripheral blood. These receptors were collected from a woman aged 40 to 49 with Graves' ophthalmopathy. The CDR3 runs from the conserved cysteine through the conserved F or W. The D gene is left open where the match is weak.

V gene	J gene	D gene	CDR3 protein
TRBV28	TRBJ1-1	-	CASSLISRVERTEAFF
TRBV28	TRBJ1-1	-	CASSLWGRVTEAFF
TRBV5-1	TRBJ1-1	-	CASSLRARNTEAFF
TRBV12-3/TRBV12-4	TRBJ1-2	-	CASGEQGRDYGYTF
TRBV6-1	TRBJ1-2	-	CASSGYLTNYGYTF
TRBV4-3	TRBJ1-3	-	CASSQDRGEFGNTIYF
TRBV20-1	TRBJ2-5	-	CSAPPTHGAGETQYF
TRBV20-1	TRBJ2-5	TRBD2	CSATLAGVRETQYF
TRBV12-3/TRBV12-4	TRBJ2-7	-	CASARNYEQYF
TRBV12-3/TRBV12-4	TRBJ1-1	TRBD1	CASSSPLTGKTEAFF
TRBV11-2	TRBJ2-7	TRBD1	CASSLKGAAEQYF
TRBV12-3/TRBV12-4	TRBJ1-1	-	CASSLGGQAYTEAFF
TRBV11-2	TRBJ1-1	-	CASSQHGGRGNTEAFF
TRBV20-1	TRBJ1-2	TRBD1	CRRTGDVRGYTF
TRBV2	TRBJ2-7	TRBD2	CASSPGLGGSYEQYF
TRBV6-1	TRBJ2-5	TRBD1	CASRVGQGAETQYF
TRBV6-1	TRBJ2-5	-	CASSDEVDTQYF
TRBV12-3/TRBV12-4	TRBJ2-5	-	CASSLPLAGGETQYF
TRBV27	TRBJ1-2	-	CASSLGRGRWDGYTF
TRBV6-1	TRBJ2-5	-	CASSESGEETQYF
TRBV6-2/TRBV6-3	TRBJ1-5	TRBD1	CASSLVGQGINQPQHF
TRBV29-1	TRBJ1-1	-	CSVDGVTDMNTEAFF
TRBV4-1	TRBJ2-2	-	CASSPRVGSGELFF